A single sample is the source of the 8 T cell receptor beta chains below, sequenced in a study of cytomegalovirus exposure and HLA in healthy donors. The PCR contained 60 Vbeta and 13 Jbeta primers. Libraries were prepared by immunoSEQ multiplex PCR; TCRdb keeps only in-frame clonotypes and omits some of them. Of about 150,000 clones listed, approximately 82% are singletons. Sequences were obtained from PBMCs. The source of these receptors is a man in his late teens or twenties in good health and CMV-seropositive.

The chain is built from TRBV7-3 and TRBJ2-2, with TRBD2 as a possible D gene (5 bases). Germline CDR1 is SGHTA and CDR2 is FQGTGA. The CDR3 covers 17 residues. V gave up 2 bases and J gave up 5 bases, with 18 bases separating them. The CDR3 loop reads CASSLLSSPTGTGELFF. The CDR3 bases are TGTGCCAGCAGCTTATTGTCTAGCCCGACGGGGACCGGGGAGCTGTTTTTT.

The rearrangement joins TRBV6-5 to TRBJ1-4, with D possibly matching TRBD1 (5 bases). Deletions cut 0 bases from V and 7 bases from J, with 12 bases between. The CDR3 is 15 amino acids. The germline V gene encodes CDR1 MNHEY and CDR2 SVGAGI. The CDR3 DNA reads as TGTGCCAGCAGTTACTCGGGGGGTAGAGTTGAAAAACTGTTTTTT. This encodes CASSYSGGRVEKLFF.

The chain uses TRBV15 and TRBJ1-4; no clear D gene. This CDR3 has 15 residues. Germline V lookup: CDR1 LNHNV, CDR2 YYDKDF (reference sequence). With 0 bases removed from V and 0 bases from J, the gap between germline ends came to 5 bases. As DNA, the CDR3 is TGTGCCACCAGCAGAGAGGGCCCAACTAATGAAAAACTGTTTTTT. Amino acids: CATSREGPTNEKLFF.

CDR3 protein: CASSLRFRGADGYTF. The CDR3 DNA reads TGTGCCAGCAGCTTAAGGTTTCGGGGGGCGGATGGCTACACCTTC. V usage is TRBV7-9 and J usage is TRBJ1-2, with a tentative D call TRBD1 (6 bases). Germline V gives CDR1 SEHNR, CDR2 FQNEAQ (reference sequence). The CDR3 consists of 15 residues. V shed 2 bases and J shed 6 bases, with 16 bases lying between them.

This clone has a handful of counts. The chain combines TRBV28 with TRBJ2-5; 7 positions agree with TRBD2. J was trimmed by 5 bases and V by 6 bases; bases with no gene match: 9. From germline, CDR1 is MDHEN and CDR2 SYDVKM. The CDR3 loop spans 14 amino acids. CDR3 sequence: CASSRTAGGETQYF. CDR3 DNA sequence: TGTGCCAGCAGCAGGACGGCCGGGGGGGAGACCCAGTACTTC.

This clone came up once. The CDR3 coding sequence is TGTGCCAGCAGTCCGGGTCAAGGTTCGGGGGGCTACACCTTC. Protein sequence: CASSPGQGSGGYTF. The J gene is TRBJ1-2, the V gene TRBV9; no definite D call. V was shortened by 5 bases and J by 8 bases, with 19 bases between the two germline ends. CDR1 is SGDLS and CDR2 is YYNGEE in the germline V gene. CDR3 length: 14 amino acids.

CDR3 amino acids: CASSLSSRGGRQETQYF. The CDR3 DNA is TGTGCCAGCAGTTTATCGTCGCGGGGCGGGAGACAAGAGACCCAGTACTTC. The rearrangement links TRBV27 to TRBJ2-5, with 7 bases matching TRBD2. Germline V CDR1 and CDR2: MNHEY, SMNVEV (reference sequence). The CDR3 totals 17 residues. The junction had 9 bases not matched to a gene; V was cut back by 0 bases and J by 2 bases.

The chain is built from TRBV7-2 and TRBJ1-5; D gene uncertain. The V end was cut by 4 bases, the J end by 6 bases, with 16 bases between. The CDR3 consists of 15 residues. The V gene's germline CDR1 is SGHTA and CDR2 FQGNSA. Written as DNA, the CDR3 is TGTGCCAGCAGCTCTTCGTCCGCGGGAGGTCAGCCCCAGCATTTT. Amino acid sequence: CASSSSSAGGQPQHF.